This T cell receptor beta chain was recovered during a study of T cells after yellow fever vaccination. On this clonotype itself: Its antigen is not known.

Study-level findings and limits: Most primary-vaccination clones reappeared after the booster (approximately 95% CD4, approximately 88% CD8).

The CDR3 consists of 13 residues. V was clipped by 5 bases and J by 5 bases; unmatched bases: 7. The germline CDR1 and CDR2 sequences are DFQATT and SNEGSKA (reference sequence). TCRdb called the 5' RACE reads again in MiXCR, with one record for every CDR3 protein. The sample lists around 600,000 distinct CDR3 sequences; roughly an eighth were seen once. This clonotype was obtained from a man in his thirties or forties who received the YFV17D yellow fever vaccine. Sequences were derived from PBMCs, sampled on the day of the yellow fever booster vaccination. The chain carries TRBV20-1 and TRBJ2-5; 8 bases map to TRBD1. In nucleotides, the CDR3 is TGCAGTGCTCCCGACAGGGGCCCGGAGACCCAGTACTTC. Its translation is CSAPDRGPETQYF.